This TCR beta chain is drawn from a study of response to subunit inactivated influenza vaccine. The CDR3 spans 15 residues. The V end was cut by 6 bases, the J end by 3 bases, with 17 bases between. Germline loops: CDR1 MDHEN, CDR2 SYDVKM. This clonotype was seen a few times. TCRdb used MiXCR to reprocess the RT-PCR reads, holding one entry per CDR3 protein. The repertoire holds roughly 650,000 distinct CDR3 sequences, with approximately 14% as singletons. The specimen comprised PBMCs from blood, sampled about 12 days after vaccination. The rearrangement joins TRBV28 to TRBJ2-5, with a possible D match to TRBD1 (7 bases). The TCR was taken from a man over 45 who received an inactivated influenza vaccine. The CDR3 DNA reads TGTGCCAGCAGCCCACCCGGAGGGGGCGAAGAGACCCAGTACTTC. This codes for CASSPPGGGEETQYF.